These 2 T cell receptor beta chains originate from one sample sequenced in a study of naive and memory T cell subsets (dated by TCRdb to about 2017). The library was made by 5' RACE. Sequencing took place on an Illumina MiSeq. Four rounds of PCR, run with the SP2 primer together with nested alpha and beta constant region primers, were used to amplify the ligated cDNA. TCRdb applied fastp at Q25 and MiXCR to the public reads, then kept only in-frame beta chains. When rows share a CDR3 protein, they turn into one entry using the most common DNA and genes. The sample data list 50,000 to 65,000 distinct CDR3 sequences, and 6% to 8% of these were observed just once. Just over 9.5% of the sample lies in the top ten. A robust, sensitive protocol for the amplification, sequencing and analysis of TCRs was described in the study, in which 3' ligation of a UMI-containing oligonucleotide to TCR cDNA was used.

The receptors originated from a female donor in good health.

In this sample, this clonotype turned up many times. The chain is built from TRBV18 and TRBJ1-1, with a weak D call TRBD1 (5 bases). CDR3 length: 15 amino acids. Per the germline V gene, CDR1 is KGHSH and CDR2 is LQKENI. V was shortened by 3 bases and J by 3 bases, with 14 bases between the two germline ends. This CDR3 reads CASSPLWGKDTEAFF. The DNA for the CDR3 is TGTGCCAGCTCACCCCTGTGGGGGAAGGACACTGAAGCTTTCTTT.

In this sample, this clonotype turned up a few times. The J gene is TRBJ1-1, the V gene TRBV20-1, with 9 bases matching TRBD1. There are 15 residues in the CDR3. Germline V gives CDR1 DFQATT, CDR2 SNEGSKA (reference sequence). After removal of 2 bases from V and 0 bases from J, the junction contained 4 bases not matched to a gene. The CDR3, as DNA: TGCAGTGCTAGAAAACGACAGGGGGTGAACACTGAAGCTTTCTTT. Its translation is CSARKRQGVNTEAFF.